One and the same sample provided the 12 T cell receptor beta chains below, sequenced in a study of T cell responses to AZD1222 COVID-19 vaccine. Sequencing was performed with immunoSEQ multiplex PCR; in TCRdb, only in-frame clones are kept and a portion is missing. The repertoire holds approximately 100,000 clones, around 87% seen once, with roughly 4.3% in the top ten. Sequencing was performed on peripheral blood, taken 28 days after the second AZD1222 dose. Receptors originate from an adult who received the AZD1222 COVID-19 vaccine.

CDR3 protein: CAIISGNTIYF. The CDR3 DNA follows: TGTGCCATCATAAGCGGAAACACCATATATTTT. The J gene is TRBJ1-3, the V gene TRBV12-3 or TRBV12-4; no definite D call. This CDR3 contains 11 residues. Trimming removed 10 bases from V and 4 bases from J, with 8 bases in between.

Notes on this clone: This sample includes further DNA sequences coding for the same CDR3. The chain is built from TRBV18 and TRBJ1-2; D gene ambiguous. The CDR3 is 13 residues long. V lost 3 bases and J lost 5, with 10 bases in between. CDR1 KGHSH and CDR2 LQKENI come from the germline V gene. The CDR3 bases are TGTGCCAGCTCACCGGCCGGGGAGTATGGCTACACCTTC. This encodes CASSPAGEYGYTF. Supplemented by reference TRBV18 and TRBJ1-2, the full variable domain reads NAGVMQNPRHLVRRRGQEARLRCSPMKGHSHVYWYRQLPEEGLKFMVYLQKENIIDESGMPKERFSAEFPKEGPSILRIQQVVRGDSAAYFCASSPAGEYGYTFGSGTRLTVV.

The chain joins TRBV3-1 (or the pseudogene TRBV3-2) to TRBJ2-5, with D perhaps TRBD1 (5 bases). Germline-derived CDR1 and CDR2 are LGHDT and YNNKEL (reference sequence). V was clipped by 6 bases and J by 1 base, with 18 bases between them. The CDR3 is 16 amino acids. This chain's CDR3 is CASSHLRSGPQETQYF. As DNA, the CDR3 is TGTGCCAGCAGTCACCTTCGTTCAGGGCCCCAAGAGACCCAGTACTTC.

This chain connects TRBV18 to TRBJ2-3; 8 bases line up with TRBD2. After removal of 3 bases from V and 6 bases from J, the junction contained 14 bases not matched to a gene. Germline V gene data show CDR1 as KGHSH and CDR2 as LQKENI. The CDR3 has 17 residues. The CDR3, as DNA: TGTGCCAGCTCACCCTCAGTTAGAGCGGGGGTGTCGGATACGCAGTATTTT. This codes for CASSPSVRAGVSDTQYF.

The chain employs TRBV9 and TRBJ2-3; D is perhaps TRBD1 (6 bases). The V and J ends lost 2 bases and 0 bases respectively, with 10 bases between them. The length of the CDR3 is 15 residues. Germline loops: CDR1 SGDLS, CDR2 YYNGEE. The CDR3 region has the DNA TGTGCCAGCAGCGTCGGGACACCTAGCACAGATACGCAGTATTTT. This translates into CASSVGTPSTDTQYF. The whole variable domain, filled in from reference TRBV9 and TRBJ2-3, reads DSGVTQTPKHLITATGQRVTLRCSPRSGDLSVYWYQQSLDQGLQFLIQYYNGEERAKGNILERFSAQQFPDLHSELNLSSLELGDSALYFCASSVGTPSTDTQYFGPGTRLTVL.

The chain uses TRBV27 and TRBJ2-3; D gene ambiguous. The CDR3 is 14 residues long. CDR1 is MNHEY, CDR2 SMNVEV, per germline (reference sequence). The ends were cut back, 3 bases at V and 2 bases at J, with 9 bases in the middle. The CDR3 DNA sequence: TGTGCCAGCAGTTTGGTAGGTCTCACAGATACGCAGTATTTT. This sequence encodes CASSLVGLTDTQYF.

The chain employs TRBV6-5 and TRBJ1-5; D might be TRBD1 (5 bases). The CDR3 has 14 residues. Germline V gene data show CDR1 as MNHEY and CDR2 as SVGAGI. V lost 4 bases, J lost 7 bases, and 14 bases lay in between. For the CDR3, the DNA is TGTGCCAGCAGTTCTACAGGAACGGGCCAGCCCCAGCATTTT. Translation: CASSSTGTGQPQHF.

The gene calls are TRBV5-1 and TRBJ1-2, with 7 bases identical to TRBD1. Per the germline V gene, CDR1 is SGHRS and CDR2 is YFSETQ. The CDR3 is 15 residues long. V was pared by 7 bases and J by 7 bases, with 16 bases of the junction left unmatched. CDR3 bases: TGCGCCAGCCAACTTGCGGACAGGTTCGGCAGTGGCTACACCTTC. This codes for CASQLADRFGSGYTF.

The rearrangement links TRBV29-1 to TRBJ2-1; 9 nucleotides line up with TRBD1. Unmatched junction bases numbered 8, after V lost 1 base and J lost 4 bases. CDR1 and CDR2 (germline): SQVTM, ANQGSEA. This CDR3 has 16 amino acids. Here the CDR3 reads CSVEGRPDRGYNEQFF. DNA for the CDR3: TGCAGCGTTGAAGGTAGGCCGGACAGGGGATACAATGAGCAGTTCTTC.

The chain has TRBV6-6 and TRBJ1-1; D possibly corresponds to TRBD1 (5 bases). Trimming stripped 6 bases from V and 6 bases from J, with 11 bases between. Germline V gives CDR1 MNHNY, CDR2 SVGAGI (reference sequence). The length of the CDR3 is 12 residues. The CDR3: CASRNQGSEAFF. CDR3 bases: TGTGCCAGCAGAAACCAGGGTTCTGAAGCTTTCTTT.

The chain's CDR3 is CASSIRDKGLQQEAFF. The CDR3 bases are TGTGCCAGTAGTATAAGGGACAAGGGGTTGCAGCAGGAAGCTTTCTTT. The chain is built from TRBV19 and TRBJ1-1, with D perhaps matching TRBD1 (6 bases). CDR1 and CDR2 from the germline V gene are LNHDA and SQIVND (reference sequence). With 2 bases removed from V and 8 bases from J, the gap between germline ends came to 21 bases. The CDR3 is 16 residues long.

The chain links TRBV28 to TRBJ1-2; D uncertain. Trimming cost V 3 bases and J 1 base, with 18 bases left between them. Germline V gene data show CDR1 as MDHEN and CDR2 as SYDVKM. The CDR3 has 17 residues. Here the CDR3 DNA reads TGTGCCAGCAGTTTTTTTTCCACGGACCTCTTTAACTATGGCTACACCTTC. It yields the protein CASSFFSTDLFNYGYTF.